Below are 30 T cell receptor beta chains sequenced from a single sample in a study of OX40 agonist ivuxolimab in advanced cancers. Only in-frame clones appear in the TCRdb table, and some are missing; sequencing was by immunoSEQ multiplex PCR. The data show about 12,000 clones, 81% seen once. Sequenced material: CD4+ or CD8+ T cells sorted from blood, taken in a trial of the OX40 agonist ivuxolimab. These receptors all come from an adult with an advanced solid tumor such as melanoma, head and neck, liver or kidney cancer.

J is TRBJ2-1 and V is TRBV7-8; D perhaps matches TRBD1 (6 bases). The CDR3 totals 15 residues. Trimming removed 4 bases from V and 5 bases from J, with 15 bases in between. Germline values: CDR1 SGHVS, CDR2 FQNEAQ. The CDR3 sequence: CASSWGLGANNEQFF. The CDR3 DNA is TGTGCCAGCAGCTGGGGGCTCGGCGCAAACAATGAGCAGTTCTTC.

The CDR3, as DNA: TGTGCCAGCAGTTCCTCGGGCCTCAACAGCGAGCAGTACTTC. Protein sequence: CASSSSGLNSEQYF. The chain combines TRBV6-6 with TRBJ2-7; no reliable D call. The V and J ends lost 4 bases and 6 bases respectively, with 16 bases between them. The germline V gene encodes CDR1 MNHNY and CDR2 SVGAGI (reference sequence). CDR3 size: 14 residues.

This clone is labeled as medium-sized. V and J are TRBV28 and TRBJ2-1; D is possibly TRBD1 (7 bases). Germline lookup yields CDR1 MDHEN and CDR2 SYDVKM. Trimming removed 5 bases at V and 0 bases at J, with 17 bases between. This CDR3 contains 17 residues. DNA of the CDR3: TGTGCCAGCAGTCCCCCATCAGGGGGGTTCTCCTACAATGAGCAGTTCTTC. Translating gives CASSPPSGGFSYNEQFF.

CDR3 sequence reads: CASSPGGSGNTIYF. The CDR3, as DNA: TGTGCCAGCAGCCCCGGAGGATCTGGAAACACCATATATTTT. The chain combines TRBV7-3 with TRBJ1-3; no clear D gene. The CDR3 loop spans 14 amino acids. V was clipped by 5 bases and J by 1 base, with 9 bases between them. In germline, CDR1 is SGHTA, CDR2 FQGTGA.

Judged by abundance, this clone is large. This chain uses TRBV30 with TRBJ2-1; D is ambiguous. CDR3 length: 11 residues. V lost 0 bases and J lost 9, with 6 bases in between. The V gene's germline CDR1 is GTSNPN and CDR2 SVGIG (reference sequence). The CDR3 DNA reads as TGTGCCTGGAGTGTAGCGTTTGAGCAGTTCTTC. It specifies CAWSVAFEQFF.

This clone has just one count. Written as DNA, the CDR3 is TGTGCCAGCAGCTTAGATATGTATAGCAATCAGCCCCAGCATTTT. It translates to CASSLDMYSNQPQHF. This rearrangement joins TRBV11-2 to TRBJ1-5, with D unresolved. The V gene lost 0 bases and the J gene lost 0 bases, with 6 bases spanning the gap. The germline V gene has CDR1 SGHAT and CDR2 FQNNGV. CDR3 size: 15 residues.

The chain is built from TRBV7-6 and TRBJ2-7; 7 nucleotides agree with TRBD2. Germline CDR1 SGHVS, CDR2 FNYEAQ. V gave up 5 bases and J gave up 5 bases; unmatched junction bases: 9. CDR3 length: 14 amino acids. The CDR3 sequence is CASSKSPGGNEQYF. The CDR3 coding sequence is TGTGCCAGCAGCAAGTCACCGGGAGGTAACGAGCAGTACTTC.

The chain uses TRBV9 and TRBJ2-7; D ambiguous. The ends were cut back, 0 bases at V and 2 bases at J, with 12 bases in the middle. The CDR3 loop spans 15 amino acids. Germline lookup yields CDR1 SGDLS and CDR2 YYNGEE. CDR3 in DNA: TGTGCCAGCAGCGTAGAAGCCGGACGAGCCTACGAGCAGTACTTC. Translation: CASSVEAGRAYEQYF.

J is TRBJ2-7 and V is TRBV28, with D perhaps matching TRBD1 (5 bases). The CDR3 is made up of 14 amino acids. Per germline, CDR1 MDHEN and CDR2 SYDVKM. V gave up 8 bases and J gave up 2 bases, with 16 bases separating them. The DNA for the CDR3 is TGTGCCAGCTTTCCCGACAGACTGGCCTACGAGCAGTACTTC. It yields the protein CASFPDRLAYEQYF.

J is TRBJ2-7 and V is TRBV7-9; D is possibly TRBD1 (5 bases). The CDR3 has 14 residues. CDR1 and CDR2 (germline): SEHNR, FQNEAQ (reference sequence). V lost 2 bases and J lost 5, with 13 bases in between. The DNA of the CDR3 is TGTGCCAGCAGCTTACAGGGCGGTCGCAACGAGCAGTACTTC. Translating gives CASSLQGGRNEQYF.

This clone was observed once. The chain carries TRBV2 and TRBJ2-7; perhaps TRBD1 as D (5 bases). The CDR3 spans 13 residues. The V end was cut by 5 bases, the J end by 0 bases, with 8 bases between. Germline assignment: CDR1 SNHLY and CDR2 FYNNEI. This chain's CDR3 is CASSTGSSYEQYF. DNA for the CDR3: TGTGCCAGCAGTACAGGAAGCTCCTACGAGCAGTACTTC. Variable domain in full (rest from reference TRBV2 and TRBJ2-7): EPEVTQTPSHQVTQMGQEVILRCVPISNHLYFYWYRQILGQKVEFLVSFYNNEISEKSEIFDDQFSVERPDGSNFTLKIRSTKLEDSAMYFCASSTGSSYEQYFGPGTRLTVT.

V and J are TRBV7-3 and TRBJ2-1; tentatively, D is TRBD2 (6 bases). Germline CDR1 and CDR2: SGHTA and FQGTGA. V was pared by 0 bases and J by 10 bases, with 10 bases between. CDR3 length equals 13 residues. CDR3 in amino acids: CASSLTGGREQFF. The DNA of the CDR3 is TGTGCCAGCAGCTTAACGGGAGGAAGGGAGCAGTTCTTC.

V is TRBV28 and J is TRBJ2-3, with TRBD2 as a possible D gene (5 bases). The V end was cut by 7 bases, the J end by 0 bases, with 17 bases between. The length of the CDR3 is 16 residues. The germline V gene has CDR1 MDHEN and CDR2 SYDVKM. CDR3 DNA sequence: TGTGCCAGCACAACCCCAGCGGCAGCTAGCACAGATACGCAGTATTTT. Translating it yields CASTTPAAASTDTQYF.

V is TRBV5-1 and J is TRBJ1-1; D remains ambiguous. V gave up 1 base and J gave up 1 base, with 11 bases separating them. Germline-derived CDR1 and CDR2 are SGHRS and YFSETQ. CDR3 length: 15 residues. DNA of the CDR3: TGCGCCAGCAGCTTGAGGGAAGGTCGGAACACTGAAGCTTTCTTT. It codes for CASSLREGRNTEAFF.

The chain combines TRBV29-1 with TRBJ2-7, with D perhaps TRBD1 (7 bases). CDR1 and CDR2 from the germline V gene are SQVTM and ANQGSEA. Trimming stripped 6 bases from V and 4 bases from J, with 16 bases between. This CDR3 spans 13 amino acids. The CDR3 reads CSVLTGEAYEQYF. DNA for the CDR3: TGCAGCGTGCTTACAGGGGAGGCGTACGAGCAGTACTTC.

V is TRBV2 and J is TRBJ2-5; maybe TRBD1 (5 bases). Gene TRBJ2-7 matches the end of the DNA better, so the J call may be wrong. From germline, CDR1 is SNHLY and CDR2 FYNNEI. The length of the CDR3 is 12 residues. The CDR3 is CASHDSPYEQYF. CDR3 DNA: TGTGCCAGCCACGACAGTCCCTACGAGCAGTACTTC.

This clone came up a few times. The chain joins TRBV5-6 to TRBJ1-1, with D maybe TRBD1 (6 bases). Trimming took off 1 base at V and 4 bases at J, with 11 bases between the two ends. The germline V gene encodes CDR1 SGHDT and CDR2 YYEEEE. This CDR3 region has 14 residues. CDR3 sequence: CASSLWGHITEAFF. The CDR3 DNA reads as TGTGCCAGCAGCTTGTGGGGGCATATCACTGAAGCTTTCTTT.

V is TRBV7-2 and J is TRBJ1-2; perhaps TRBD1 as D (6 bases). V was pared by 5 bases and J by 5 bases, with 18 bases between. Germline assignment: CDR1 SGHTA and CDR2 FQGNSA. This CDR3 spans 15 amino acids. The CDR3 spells CASSVADSSWYGYTF. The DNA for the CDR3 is TGTGCCAGCAGCGTTGCGGACAGTTCTTGGTATGGCTACACCTTC.

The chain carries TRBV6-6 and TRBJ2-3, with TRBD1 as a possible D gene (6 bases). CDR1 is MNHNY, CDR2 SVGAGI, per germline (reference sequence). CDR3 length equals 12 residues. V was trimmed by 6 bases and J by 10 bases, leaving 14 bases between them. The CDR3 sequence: CASSPRGAAQYF. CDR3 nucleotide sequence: TGTGCCAGCAGCCCCAGGGGCGCGGCGCAGTATTTT.

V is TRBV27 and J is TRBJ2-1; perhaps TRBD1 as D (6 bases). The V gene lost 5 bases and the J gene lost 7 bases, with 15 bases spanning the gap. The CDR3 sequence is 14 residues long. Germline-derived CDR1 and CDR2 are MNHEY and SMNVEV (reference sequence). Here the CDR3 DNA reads TGTGCCAGCAGTAGTTTTCAGGGGCGGAATGAGCAGTTCTTC. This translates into CASSSFQGRNEQFF.

DNA for the CDR3: TGCGCCAGCAGCCCCGGCATGGGACTAGTGGCTGAGCAGTTCTTC. It translates to CASSPGMGLVAEQFF. V gene TRBV4-1 combines with J gene TRBJ2-1; the match to TRBD2 covers 8 bases. The germline V gene has CDR1 MGHRA and CDR2 YSYEKL. This CDR3 spans 15 amino acids. The J segment lost 9 bases and the V segment lost 4 bases, leaving 11 bases of the junction unmatched.

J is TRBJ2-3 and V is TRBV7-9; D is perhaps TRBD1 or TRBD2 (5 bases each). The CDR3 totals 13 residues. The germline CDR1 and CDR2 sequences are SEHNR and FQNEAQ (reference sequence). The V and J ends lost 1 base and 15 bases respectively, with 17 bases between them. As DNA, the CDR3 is TGTGCCAGCAGCTTAGAAAGGGGACGCACCTTCTATTTT. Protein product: CASSLERGRTFYF.

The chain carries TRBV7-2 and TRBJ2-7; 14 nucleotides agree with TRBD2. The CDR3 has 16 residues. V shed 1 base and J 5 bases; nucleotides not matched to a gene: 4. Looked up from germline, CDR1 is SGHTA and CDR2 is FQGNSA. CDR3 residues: CASSLVGLAGVNEQYF. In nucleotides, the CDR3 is TGTGCCAGCAGCTTAGTGGGACTAGCGGGAGTCAACGAGCAGTACTTC. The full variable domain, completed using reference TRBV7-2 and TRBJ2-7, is GAGVSQSPSNKVTEKGKDVELRCDPISGHTALYWYRQSLGQGLEFLIYFQGNSAPDKSGLPSDRFSAERTGGSVSTLTIQRTQQEDSAVYLCASSLVGLAGVNEQYFGPGTRLTVT.

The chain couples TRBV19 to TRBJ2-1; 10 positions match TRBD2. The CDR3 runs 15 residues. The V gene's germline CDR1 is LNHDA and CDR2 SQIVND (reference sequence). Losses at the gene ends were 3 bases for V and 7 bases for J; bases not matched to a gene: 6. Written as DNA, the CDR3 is TGTGCCAGTAGTATCGGGCTAGCGGGAGTAAATGAGCAGTTCTTC. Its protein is CASSIGLAGVNEQFF.

The CDR3 loop is CSAMPYGYTF. The CDR3 DNA reads TGCAGTGCCATGCCCTATGGCTACACCTTC. The gene calls are TRBV20-1 and TRBJ1-2; no clear D gene. CDR1 and CDR2 (germline): DFQATT, SNEGSKA (reference sequence). V was cut by 6 bases and J by 4 bases, with 6 bases left in between. The CDR3 spans 10 residues.

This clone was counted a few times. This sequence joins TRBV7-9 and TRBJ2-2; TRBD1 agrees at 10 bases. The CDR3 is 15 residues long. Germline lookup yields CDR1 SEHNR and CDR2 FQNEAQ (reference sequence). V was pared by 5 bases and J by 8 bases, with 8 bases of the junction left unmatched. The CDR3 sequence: CASSMGTGDLGELFF. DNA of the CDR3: TGTGCCAGCAGCATGGGGACAGGGGATCTAGGGGAGCTGTTTTTT.

The CDR3 coding sequence is TGTGCCAGCAGCGAGGGACAGGGGGCCTACGAGCAGTACTTC. Protein product: CASSEGQGAYEQYF. The J gene is TRBJ2-7, the V gene TRBV5-5; 11 positions match TRBD1. This CDR3 region has 14 residues. The ends lost 4 bases at V and 2 bases at J; junction bases unmatched: 2. Germline CDR1 SGHKS, CDR2 YYEKEE (reference sequence).

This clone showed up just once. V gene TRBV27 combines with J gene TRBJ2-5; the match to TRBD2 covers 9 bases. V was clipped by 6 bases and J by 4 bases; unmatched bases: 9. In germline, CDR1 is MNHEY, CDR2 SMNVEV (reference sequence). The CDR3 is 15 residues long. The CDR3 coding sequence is TGTGCCAGCAGCCACTTAGCGGGAGCGGGAGAGACCCAGTACTTC. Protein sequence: CASSHLAGAGETQYF.

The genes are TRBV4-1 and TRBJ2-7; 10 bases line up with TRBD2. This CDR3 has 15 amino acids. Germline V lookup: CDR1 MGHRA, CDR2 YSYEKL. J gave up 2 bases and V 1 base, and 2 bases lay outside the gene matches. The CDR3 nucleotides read TGCGCCAGCAGCCAAGGAGCGGGAGGGCCCTACGAGCAGTACTTC. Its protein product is CASSQGAGGPYEQYF.

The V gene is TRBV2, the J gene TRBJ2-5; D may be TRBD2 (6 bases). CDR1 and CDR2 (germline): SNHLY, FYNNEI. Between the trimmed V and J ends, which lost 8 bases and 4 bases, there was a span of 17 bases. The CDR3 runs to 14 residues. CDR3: CASGGREVGETQYF. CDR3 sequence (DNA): TGTGCCAGCGGCGGGCGGGAAGTCGGAGAGACCCAGTACTTC.